This TCR beta chain is from a study of shared clonotypes between healthy human individuals. On the study more broadly: CD4 naive and CD4 memory each took three plates per donor, while CD8 naive took two and CD8 memory one. Regarding the study as a whole: On the whole, naive subsets had larger estimated richness than memory subsets had.

Between the trimmed V and J ends, which lost 0 bases and 10 bases, there was a span of 10 bases. This CDR3 is built from 13 residues. Looked up from germline, CDR1 is MGHRA and CDR2 is YSYEKL. Genomic DNA belonging to each subset was distributed in equal measure over several immunoSEQ plates. Assay: immunoSEQ multiplex PCR; the TCRdb copy retains only in-frame clones and omits some. Counted here are 300,000 to 350,000 clones, more than 60% occurring once; the ten biggest clones make up less than 11%. On this clone: Antigen: not known.

Sample: memory CD4+ T cells sorted from blood. The subset here: CD45RA-negative fraction. This rearrangement joins TRBV4-1 to TRBJ2-1; unclear D gene. The origin of this receptor is a man aged 25-45 years in good health. The CDR3 here is CASSQEGIGEQFF. The CDR3 DNA follows: TGCGCCAGCAGCCAAGAGGGGATCGGAGAGCAGTTCTTC.